This entry features one TCR beta chain sequence. This sample is part of a study of blood T cell repertoires in COVID-19. This table comes from immunoSEQ multiplex PCR, and its TCRdb copy is limited to in-frame clones, with some not included. Altogether almost 250,000 clones are present, 85% to 90% being singletons, with the ten largest covering approximately 3.7%. Sample: PBMCs or T cells enriched from blood (not recorded which). This TCR was sampled from a woman in her twenties or thirties who had recovered from COVID-19.

The CDR3 DNA follows: TGTGCCACCAGCAGCCAGAGGACAGTTACTATTTACAATGAGCAGTTCTTC. This sequence encodes CATSSQRTVTIYNEQFF. The J gene is TRBJ2-1, the V gene TRBV15; the D gene is possibly TRBD1 (6 bases). The germline V gene encodes CDR1 LNHNV and CDR2 YYDKDF (reference sequence). Trimming removed 3 bases from V and 4 bases from J, with 19 bases in between. This CDR3 contains 17 residues.